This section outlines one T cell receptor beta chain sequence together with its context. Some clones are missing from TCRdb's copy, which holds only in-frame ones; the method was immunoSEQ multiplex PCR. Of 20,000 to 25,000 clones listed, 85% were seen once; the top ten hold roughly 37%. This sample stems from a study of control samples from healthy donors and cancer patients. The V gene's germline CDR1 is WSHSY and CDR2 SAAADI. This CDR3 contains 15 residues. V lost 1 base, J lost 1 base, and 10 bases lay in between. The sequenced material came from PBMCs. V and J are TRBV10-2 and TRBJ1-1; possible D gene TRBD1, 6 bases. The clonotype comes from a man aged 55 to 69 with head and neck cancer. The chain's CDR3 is CASSEWLGANTEAFF. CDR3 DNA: TGCGCCAGCAGTGAGTGGCTGGGGGCGAACACTGAAGCTTTCTTT.